Listed below are T cell receptor beta chains from one sample, sequenced in a study of blood T cells in healthy people across ages. TCRdb processed the 5' RACE reads anew with MiXCR; each CDR3 protein has one entry. The table has 600,000 or so distinct CDR3 sequences, over 20% seen once; the top ten hold roughly 3.7%. The source material was blood. The receptors come from a man aged 70-80 years in good health. CDR3s include the opening cysteine and the closing phenylalanine or tryptophan. D genes are given only for firm matches. Rows give clone size only sometimes, using once, few, many, or a class for an expanded clone.

d_gene: TRBD1; j_gene: TRBJ2-5; abundance: few; v_gene: TRBV2; CDR3aa: CASMQGQGGETQYF; CDR3nt: TGTGCCAGCATGCAAGGACAGGGTGGCGAGACCCAGTACTTC
d_gene: TRBD2; j_gene: TRBJ2-5; abundance: few; v_gene: TRBV20-1; CDR3aa: CSARRLAEGF; CDR3nt: TGCAGTGCCAGGCGTCTAGCGGAAGGGTTC
d_gene: TRBD1; j_gene: TRBJ1-1; abundance: .; v_gene: TRBV14; CDR3aa: CASSLIRGLFTEAFF; CDR3nt: TGTGCCAGCAGCCTAATAAGGGGGCTGTTCACTGAAGCTTTCTTT
d_gene: .; j_gene: TRBJ2-5; abundance: few; v_gene: TRBV24-1; CDR3aa: CATKGTEETQYF; CDR3nt: TGTGCCACCAAGGGGACGGAAGAGACCCAGTACTTC
d_gene: TRBD2; j_gene: TRBJ2-3; abundance: few; v_gene: TRBV5-1; CDR3aa: CASSLSLAGGRLGTQYF; CDR3nt: TGCGCCAGCAGCTTGTCCCTAGCGGGAGGTCGATTAGGTACGCAGTATTTT
d_gene: .; j_gene: TRBJ1-1; abundance: few; v_gene: TRBV6-5; CDR3aa: CASSYSRYMNTEAFF; CDR3nt: TGTGCCAGCAGTTACTCTCGGTATATGAACACTGAAGCTTTCTTT
d_gene: .; j_gene: TRBJ2-1; abundance: .; v_gene: TRBV12-3/TRBV12-4; CDR3aa: CASKGVLEQFF; CDR3nt: TGTGCCAGCAAGGGGGTCCTTGAGCAGTTCTTC
d_gene: .; j_gene: TRBJ2-3; abundance: .; v_gene: TRBV20-1; CDR3aa: CSARGTGLADTQYF; CDR3nt: TGCAGTGCTAGAGGAACAGGGTTGGCAGATACGCAGTATTTT
d_gene: .; j_gene: TRBJ1-6; abundance: .; v_gene: TRBV6-6; CDR3aa: CASNPDLMGDSPLHF; CDR3nt: TGTGCCAGCAACCCGGACTTGATGGGTGATTCACCCCTCCACTTT
d_gene: TRBD2; j_gene: TRBJ2-1; abundance: .; v_gene: TRBV10-3; CDR3aa: CAISESPTSGSGNDEQFF; CDR3nt: TGTGCCATCAGTGAGTCCCCGACTAGCGGGAGCGGTAACGATGAGCAGTTCTTC
d_gene: .; j_gene: TRBJ2-1; abundance: .; v_gene: TRBV20-1; CDR3aa: CSAHLPSVLDWMRQFF; CDR3nt: TGCAGTGCCCACCTCCCCTCGGTCCTGGATTGGATGAGGCAGTTCTTC
d_gene: .; j_gene: TRBJ2-7; abundance: .; v_gene: TRBV7-6; CDR3aa: CASSAQSLSSYEQYF; CDR3nt: TGTGCCAGCTCGGCCCAGAGCCTTAGTTCCTACGAGCAGTACTTC
d_gene: .; j_gene: TRBJ2-7; abundance: .; v_gene: TRBV4-2; CDR3aa: CASSQDWLATREQYF; CDR3nt: TGTGCCAGCAGCCAAGATTGGCTAGCGACAAGGGAGCAGTACTTC
d_gene: TRBD1; j_gene: TRBJ1-1; abundance: few; v_gene: TRBV29-1; CDR3aa: CSVGQGEAFF; CDR3nt: TGCAGCGTTGGACAGGGGGAAGCTTTCTTT
d_gene: TRBD2; j_gene: TRBJ2-1; abundance: few; v_gene: TRBV5-1; CDR3aa: CASSKGLATHNEQFF; CDR3nt: TGCGCCAGCAGCAAGGGACTAGCGACCCACAATGAGCAGTTCTTC
d_gene: TRBD1; j_gene: TRBJ2-5; abundance: few; v_gene: TRBV24-1; CDR3aa: CATSDPGGGGETQYF; CDR3nt: TGTGCCACCAGTGATCCAGGGGGCGGAGGAGAGACCCAGTACTTC
d_gene: .; j_gene: TRBJ1-5; abundance: .; v_gene: TRBV6-2/TRBV6-3; CDR3aa: CASSYLRLRSGRGDQPQHF; CDR3nt: TGTGCCAGCAGTTACCTCCGTCTACGGTCCGGGAGGGGGGATCAGCCCCAGCATTTT
d_gene: TRBD2; j_gene: TRBJ2-3; abundance: .; v_gene: TRBV7-8; CDR3aa: CASSLQLAAPTDTQYF; CDR3nt: TGTGCCAGCAGCTTACAACTAGCGGCCCCCACAGATACGCAGTATTTT